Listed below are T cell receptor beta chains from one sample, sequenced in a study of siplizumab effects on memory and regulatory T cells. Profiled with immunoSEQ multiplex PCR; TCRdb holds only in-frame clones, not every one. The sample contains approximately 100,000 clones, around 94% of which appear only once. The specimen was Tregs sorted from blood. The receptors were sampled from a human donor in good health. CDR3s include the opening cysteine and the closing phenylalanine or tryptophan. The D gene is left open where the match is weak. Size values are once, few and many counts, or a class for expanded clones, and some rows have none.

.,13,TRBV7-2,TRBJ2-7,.,TGTGCCAGCAGGGCTCCCGGCAACTACGAGCAGTACTTC,CASRAPGNYEQYF
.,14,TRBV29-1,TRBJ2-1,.,TGCAGCGGAGGGAGTCGAAGCTCCTACAATGAGCAGTTCTTC,CSGGSRSSYNEQFF
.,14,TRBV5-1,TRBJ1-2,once,TGCGCCAGCAGCTTTTCCCAGGGGACACGCGGCTACACCTTC,CASSFSQGTRGYTF
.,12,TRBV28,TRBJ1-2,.,TGTGCCAGCAGTTTAGCGAACTATGGCTACACCTTC,CASSLANYGYTF
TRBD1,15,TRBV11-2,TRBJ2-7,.,TGTGCCAGCAGCCTTTTAGGGACAGGGTATGACGAGCAGTACTTC,CASSLLGTGYDEQYF
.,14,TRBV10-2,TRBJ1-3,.,TGCGCCAGCAGGGTACAGGGACCCGGAAACACCATATATTTT,CASRVQGPGNTIYF
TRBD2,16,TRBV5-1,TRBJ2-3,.,TGCGCCAGCAGCTTGGTCTTAGCGGGAATGAGGGATACGCAGTATTTT,CASSLVLAGMRDTQYF
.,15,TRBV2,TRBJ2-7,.,TGTGCCAGCAGTGAAGCGTTCGGTCCCCCCTACGAGCAGTACTTC,CASSEAFGPPYEQYF
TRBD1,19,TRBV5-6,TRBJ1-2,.,TGTGCCAGCAGCTCTCGTAGGTCCGGGACAGGGATTGGGATGCTGCGCTACACCTTC,CASSSRRSGTGIGMLRYTF
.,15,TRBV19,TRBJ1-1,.,TGTGCCAGTAGTCCCACCATGTATTGGAACACTGAAGCTTTCTTT,CASSPTMYWNTEAFF